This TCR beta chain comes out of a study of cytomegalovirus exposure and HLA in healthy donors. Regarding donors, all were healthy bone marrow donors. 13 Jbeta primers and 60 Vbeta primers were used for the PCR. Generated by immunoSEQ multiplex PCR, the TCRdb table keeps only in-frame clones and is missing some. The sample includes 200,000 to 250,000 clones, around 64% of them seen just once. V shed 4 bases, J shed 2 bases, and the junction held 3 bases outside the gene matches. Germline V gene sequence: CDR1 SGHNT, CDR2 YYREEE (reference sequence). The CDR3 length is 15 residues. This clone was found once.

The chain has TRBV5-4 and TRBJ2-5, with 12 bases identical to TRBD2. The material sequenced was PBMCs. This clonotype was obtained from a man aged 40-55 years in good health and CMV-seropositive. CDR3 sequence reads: CASSLLAGGQETQYF. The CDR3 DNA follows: TGTGCCAGCAGCCTTCTAGCGGGGGGGCAAGAGACCCAGTACTTC.